The 23 T cell receptor beta chains below were found in one sample sequenced in a study of shared clonotypes between healthy human individuals. The data were produced by immunoSEQ multiplex PCR, yet TCRdb's version contains in-frame clones alone and is incomplete. Among millions of clones listed, around 96% were seen once. Naive CD8 populations comprised CD45RO-negative cells positively selected for CCR7, excluding terminally differentiated effector memory CD45RA+ cells. The specimen was naive CD8+ T cells sorted from blood. The receptor source for this set is a man aged 18 to 29 in good health.

The genes are TRBV7-9 and TRBJ1-5; D ambiguous. CDR1 is SEHNR and CDR2 is FQNEAQ in the germline V gene (reference sequence). V was clipped by 1 base and J by 9 bases, with 10 bases between them. This CDR3 comprises 13 residues. CDR3 protein: CASSLGSVWPQHF. CDR3 sequence (DNA): TGTGCCAGCAGCTTAGGATCTGTCTGGCCCCAGCATTTT.

The CDR3 protein is CASSQEPGGSPLHF. In nucleotides, the CDR3 is TGCGCCAGCAGCCAAGAACCTGGCGGTTCACCCCTCCACTTT. The rearrangement joins TRBV4-3 to TRBJ1-6; D uncertain. V was cut by 0 bases and J by 9 bases, with 9 bases left in between. The CDR3 spans 14 residues. Germline V gives CDR1 LGHNA, CDR2 YSLEER.

This chain connects TRBV6-6 to TRBJ1-2; tentative D call: TRBD1 (6 bases). The CDR3 loop spans 11 amino acids. V lost 10 bases and J lost 5, with 11 bases in between. CDR1 is MNHNY, CDR2 SVGAGI, per germline (reference sequence). The CDR3 loop reads CATSDSYGYTF. The CDR3 DNA reads TGTGCCACCTCGGACAGTTATGGCTACACCTTC.

V gene TRBV28 combines with J gene TRBJ1-6; 9 bases match TRBD1. This CDR3 is 15 amino acids long. Germline CDR1 and CDR2: MDHEN and SYDVKM. After removal of 5 bases from V and 9 bases from J, the junction contained 8 bases not matched to a gene. CDR3 in DNA: TGTGCCAGCAGTCAAGGCGGGACAGGGTTTTCACCCCTCCACTTT. This codes for CASSQGGTGFSPLHF.

As for this clone: Other DNA sequences in this sample translate to the same CDR3. This chain connects TRBV7-6 to TRBJ2-7; TRBD1 matches at 9 bases. Germline CDR1 SGHVS, CDR2 FNYEAQ. V lost 5 bases to trimming and J lost 2 bases; unmatched junction nucleotides: 1. CDR3 length equals 13 residues. The CDR3 region is CASSRQGAYEQYF. CDR3 bases: TGTGCCAGCAGCCGACAGGGGGCCTACGAGCAGTACTTC.

CDR3 sequence reads: CASRGLAEELFF. In nucleotides, the CDR3 is TGTGCCAGCAGGGGACTAGCTGAGGAGCTGTTTTTT. The chain uses TRBV2 and TRBJ2-2; 9 bases are shared with TRBD2. Trimming at V came to 6 bases and at J to 10 bases, leaving 3 bases not matched to a gene. The germline V gene encodes CDR1 SNHLY and CDR2 FYNNEI. The CDR3 covers 12 residues.

The rearrangement uses TRBV4-2 and TRBJ2-1; 10 bases are a match to TRBD2. Germline lookup yields CDR1 LGHNA and CDR2 YNFKEQ. CDR3 size: 17 residues. The V segment lost 0 bases and the J segment 4 bases; nucleotides outside the gene matches: 6. The CDR3 loop is CASSQEVGTSEYNEQFF. In DNA form, the CDR3 reads TGTGCCAGCAGCCAAGAAGTTGGGACTAGCGAGTACAATGAGCAGTTCTTC.

The chain employs TRBV7-9 and TRBJ1-1, with 12 bases aligning to TRBD1. Germline CDR1 and CDR2: SEHNR and FQNEAQ (reference sequence). The V segment lost 5 bases and the J segment 5 bases; nucleotides outside the gene matches: 15. CDR3 length equals 18 residues. The CDR3 DNA reads as TGTGCCAGCAGCCAGTCCCCGGGACAGGGGGCGACAACTACTGAAGCTTTCTTT. As protein: CASSQSPGQGATTTEAFF.

The rearrangement links TRBV30 to TRBJ1-2; the D gene is possibly TRBD1 (5 bases). This CDR3 contains 13 residues. Germline CDR1 GTSNPN, CDR2 SVGIG (reference sequence). Trimming left V 8 bases short and J 0 bases short, with 13 bases between. CDR3 amino acids: CARDESSNYGYTF. In DNA, the CDR3 is TGTGCCCGGGACGAAAGCTCTAACTATGGCTACACCTTC.

This chain joins TRBV7-8 and TRBJ1-5, with TRBD1 matching 8 bases. Germline lookup yields CDR1 SGHVS and CDR2 FQNEAQ. The CDR3 totals 14 residues. Losses at the gene ends were 4 bases for V and 7 bases for J; bases not matched to a gene: 6. The CDR3 DNA reads as TGTGCCAGCAGCTCAGGGGGCTGGGGGCAGCCCCAGCATTTT. This translates into CASSSGGWGQPQHF. Full variable domain (rest looked up from reference TRBV7-8 and TRBJ1-5): GAGVSQSPRYKVAKRGQDVALRCDPISGHVSLFWYQQALGQGPEFLTYFQNEAQLDKSGLPSDRFFAERPEGSVSTLKIQRTQQEDSAVYLCASSSGGWGQPQHFGDGTRLSIL.

The chain has TRBV30 and TRBJ2-7; 14 bases are shared with TRBD2. This CDR3 comprises 13 residues. Germline loops: CDR1 GTSNPN, CDR2 SVGIG (reference sequence). The trim removed 8 bases at V and 6 bases at J, leaving 6 bases unmatched. Written as DNA, the CDR3 is TGTGCCGGGGGACTAGCGGGAGTTTTCGAGCAGTACTTC. It encodes CAGGLAGVFEQYF.

Details on this clone: Other DNA sequences from this sample encode an identical CDR3 as well. V is TRBV5-8 and J is TRBJ1-1, with no clear D. V was cut by 1 base and J by 0 bases, with 4 bases left in between. The germline V gene has CDR1 SGHTS and CDR2 YDEGEE. CDR3 length equals 13 residues. The CDR3 here is CASSLSMNTEAFF. DNA for the CDR3: TGTGCCAGCAGCTTGAGTATGAACACTGAAGCTTTCTTT. Full variable domain (rest looked up from reference TRBV5-8 and TRBJ1-1): EAGVTQSPTHLIKTRGQQATLRCSPISGHTSVYWYQQALGLGLQFLLWYDEGEERNRGNFPPRFSGRQFPNYSSELNVNALELEDSALYLCASSLSMNTEAFFGQGTRLTVV.

The gene calls are TRBV19 and TRBJ1-5; perhaps TRBD1 as D (5 bases). V lost 7 bases and J 0 bases, leaving 13 bases between the germline ends. Germline lookup yields CDR1 LNHDA and CDR2 SQIVND (reference sequence). CDR3 size: 15 residues. CDR3 nucleotides: TGTGCCAGTACCTCGGGGGGTTATAGCAATCAGCCCCAGCATTTT. This encodes CASTSGGYSNQPQHF.

The chain uses TRBV12-5 and TRBJ2-6; 10 bases are a match to TRBD1. V trimming: 6 bases; J trimming: 0 bases; junction bases outside the gene matches: 14. The CDR3 runs 20 residues. Germline CDR1 is LGHNT and CDR2 is FRNRAP. The CDR3 nucleotides read TGTGCTAGTGGCCCTGATTCCAGGACAGGGGGAAACTCTGGGGCCAACGTCCTGACTTTC. Amino acid sequence: CASGPDSRTGGNSGANVLTF.

This clone was detected once. This chain uses TRBV15 with TRBJ2-7; TRBD2 is a possible D gene (5 bases). Germline V lookup: CDR1 LNHNV, CDR2 YYDKDF (reference sequence). The CDR3 length is 15 residues. The V end lost 3 bases, the J end lost 3 bases, and 15 bases lay between the germline ends. The CDR3 DNA is TGTGCCACCAGCAGTGCGGACTTAGAGGGCTACGAGCAGTACTTC. Its protein product is CATSSADLEGYEQYF.

This rearrangement joins TRBV13 to TRBJ2-5, with TRBD2 as a possible D gene (5 bases). V dropped 5 bases and J dropped 1 base, with 17 bases sitting between them. This CDR3 has 16 amino acids. The V gene's germline CDR1 is PRHDT and CDR2 FYEKMQ (reference sequence). CDR3 sequence: CASSLDGPGVQETQYF. As DNA, the CDR3 is TGTGCCAGCAGCCTTGATGGCCCCGGGGTCCAAGAGACCCAGTACTTC.

This clone has a single count. The chain couples TRBV7-8 to TRBJ2-1; 12 positions match TRBD2. The CDR3 totals 16 residues. J gave up 8 bases and V 1 base, and 6 bases lay outside the gene matches. The germline gives CDR1 SGHVS, CDR2 FQNEAQ. The CDR3 sequence: CASSLDGLAGFYEQFF. CDR3 in DNA: TGTGCCAGCAGCTTAGACGGACTAGCGGGATTTTATGAGCAGTTCTTC.

This clone was found a few times. The chain links TRBV2 to TRBJ1-1, with D uncertain. Germline V gene data show CDR1 as SNHLY and CDR2 as FYNNEI. The CDR3 length is 13 residues. The V and J ends lost 8 bases and 0 bases respectively, with 10 bases between them. CDR3 sequence reads: CASGEGMNTEAFF. CDR3 bases: TGTGCCAGCGGGGAAGGCATGAACACTGAAGCTTTCTTT.

V and J are TRBV30 and TRBJ1-5, with a tentative D call TRBD1 (6 bases). Germline V lookup: CDR1 GTSNPN, CDR2 SVGIG (reference sequence). The ends were cut back, 4 bases at V and 2 bases at J, with 12 bases in the middle. The CDR3 extends over 14 amino acids. CDR3 coding DNA: TGTGCCTGGACACAGGGAGTCGGCAATCAGCCCCAGCATTTT. Encoded protein: CAWTQGVGNQPQHF.

V is TRBV14 and J is TRBJ2-1; D might be TRBD1 or TRBD2, each matching 5 bases. The CDR3 sequence is 16 residues long. CDR1 is SGHDN and CDR2 is FVKESK in the germline V gene. V was shortened by 4 bases and J by 3 bases, with 16 bases between the two germline ends. The CDR3 DNA reads as TGTGCCAGCAGCCTTCCGGGACCCGCCCTCTACAATGAGCAGTTCTTC. It codes for CASSLPGPALYNEQFF. The full variable domain, rest sourced from reference TRBV14 and TRBJ2-1, is EAGVTQFPSHSVIEKGQTVTLRCDPISGHDNLYWYRRVMGKEIKFLLHFVKESKQDESGMPNNRFLAERTGGTYSTLKVQPAELEDSGVYFCASSLPGPALYNEQFFGPGTRLTVL.

The rearrangement links TRBV7-3 to TRBJ2-2; no reliable D call. Trimming left V 2 bases short and J 6 bases short, with 7 bases between. CDR1 and CDR2 (germline): SGHTA, FQGTGA. The CDR3 covers 13 residues. CDR3 in DNA: TGTGCCAGCAGCTTATCGTTTCCCGGGGAGCTGTTTTTT. Amino acid sequence: CASSLSFPGELFF. The full variable domain, rest sourced from reference TRBV7-3 and TRBJ2-2, is GAGVSQTPSNKVTEKGKYVELRCDPISGHTALYWYRQSLGQGPEFLIYFQGTGAADDSGLPNDRFFAVRPEGSVSTLKIQRTERGDSAVYLCASSLSFPGELFFGEGSRLTVL.

The V call is TRBV29-1, the J call TRBJ2-1; D is ambiguous. There are 14 residues in the CDR3. CDR1 and CDR2 from the germline V gene are SQVTM and ANQGSEA. V was cut by 1 base and J by 3 bases, with 10 bases left in between. For the CDR3, the DNA is TGCAGCGTTGAAGGACCCTTTAGCTACAATGAGCAGTTCTTC. Its protein product is CSVEGPFSYNEQFF.

Only one count was recorded for this clone. The rearrangement uses TRBV19 and TRBJ2-7; D not certain. V lost 5 bases, J lost 3 bases, and 11 bases lay in between. The V gene's germline CDR1 is LNHDA and CDR2 SQIVND (reference sequence). This CDR3 comprises 13 residues. CDR3 residues: CASSPRVDYEQYF. The CDR3 nucleotides read TGTGCCAGTAGTCCCCGTGTGGACTACGAGCAGTACTTC.